The 17 T cell receptor beta chains presented below share a single source sample, sequenced in a study of T-cell memory formation after mild COVID-19. TCRdb reprocessed the 5' RACE reads with MiXCR, giving one entry per CDR3 protein. The sample yields approximately 250,000 distinct CDR3 sequences, around 15% seen once. The sample consisted of PBMCs or a T cell subset sorted from them (not recorded which). The receptor set was obtained from a man aged 18 to 35 who had mild COVID-19 (a few samples of this study predate the infection). Cell type and time point are not known.

This clonotype appeared a few times. V and J are TRBV6-6 and TRBJ2-7, with TRBD1 matching over 8 bases. CDR3 length equals 16 residues. Germline CDR1 is MNHNY and CDR2 is SVGAGI (reference sequence). V was pared by 5 bases and J by 3 bases, with 12 bases of the junction left unmatched. The CDR3 DNA is TGTGCCAGCAGTAATAACAACAGGGGGGCGATCTACGAGCAGTACTTC. Protein: CASSNNNRGAIYEQYF.

The chain is built from TRBV3-1 and TRBJ1-1; D perhaps matches TRBD1 (5 bases). Germline V gene sequence: CDR1 LGHDT, CDR2 YNNKEL (reference sequence). This CDR3 comprises 13 residues. Trimming took off 4 bases at V and 4 bases at J, with 10 bases between the two ends. The CDR3 bases are TGTGCCAGCAGCCTTTGGAGGGGCACTGAAGCTTTCTTT. Translation: CASSLWRGTEAFF.

The gene calls are TRBV20-1 and TRBJ2-1; possibly TRBD2 for D (6 bases). The CDR3 spans 14 residues. Looked up from germline, CDR1 is DFQATT and CDR2 is SNEGSKA (reference sequence). Trimming left V 2 bases short and J 3 bases short, with 11 bases between. CDR3 in amino acids: CSARWSGHYNEQFF. The CDR3 bases are TGCAGTGCTAGATGGAGCGGGCACTACAATGAGCAGTTCTTC.

This rearrangement joins TRBV4-1 to TRBJ1-5; tentatively, D is TRBD1 (6 bases). Trimming took off 1 base at V and 7 bases at J, with 20 bases between the two ends. The CDR3 totals 17 residues. Germline CDR1 reads MGHRA; CDR2 reads YSYEKL. CDR3 in DNA: TGCGCCAGCAGCCAAGTGAGAACACAGGGCGATTTACAGCCCCAGCATTTT. Its translation: CASSQVRTQGDLQPQHF.

The rearrangement uses TRBV4-1 and TRBJ2-5; 8 positions match TRBD2. CDR3 length equals 14 residues. Germline-derived CDR1 and CDR2 are MGHRA and YSYEKL. V trimming: 4 bases; J trimming: 5 bases; junction bases outside the gene matches: 6. This CDR3 is CASSPTSGPETQYF. The CDR3 DNA reads as TGCGCCAGCAGCCCCACTAGCGGCCCCGAGACCCAGTACTTC.

The chain employs TRBV4-2 and TRBJ2-2, with D hard to call. The CDR3 runs 16 residues. Germline V gene sequence: CDR1 LGHNA, CDR2 YNFKEQ. Trimming stripped 0 bases from V and 0 bases from J, with 8 bases between. The CDR3 DNA reads as TGTGCCAGCAGCCAAGATGACCGAGCGAACACCGGGGAGCTGTTTTTT. Its translation is CASSQDDRANTGELFF.

This clonotype was observed a handful of times. This rearrangement joins TRBV5-1 to TRBJ2-3; possibly TRBD2 for D (5 bases). Germline V CDR1 and CDR2: SGHRS, YFSETQ. V was shortened by 4 bases and J by 5 bases, with 14 bases between the two germline ends. The CDR3 extends over 14 amino acids. The DNA of the CDR3 is TGCGCCAGCAGCCCGGACGACGGGGAAGATACGCAGTATTTT. The encoded protein is CASSPDDGEDTQYF.

This clonotype was seen a few times. The rearrangement uses TRBV9 and TRBJ2-5, with TRBD1 matching over 7 bases. The CDR3 has 13 amino acids. Germline lookup yields CDR1 SGDLS and CDR2 YYNGEE. The trim removed 4 bases at V and 3 bases at J, leaving 3 bases unmatched. The CDR3 is CASSIDREETQYF. The DNA of the CDR3 is TGTGCCAGCAGCATTGACAGGGAAGAGACCCAGTACTTC.

This clonotype was counted many times. The chain uses TRBV2 and TRBJ2-7; no clear D gene. Trimming left V 11 bases short and J 1 base short, with 9 bases between. The CDR3 has 11 amino acids. The germline gives CDR1 SNHLY, CDR2 FYNNEI. CDR3: CAGQSSYEQYF. The CDR3 nucleotides are TGTGCCGGCCAGAGTTCCTACGAGCAGTACTTC.

This clonotype was counted many times. This chain links TRBV19 with TRBJ1-1; no clear D gene. Germline V CDR1 and CDR2: LNHDA, SQIVND (reference sequence). There are 15 residues in the CDR3. The V gene lost 4 bases and the J gene lost 0 bases, with 12 bases spanning the gap. The CDR3, as DNA: TGTGCCAGTAGTACCGGACGGACGGTGAACACTGAAGCTTTCTTT. It encodes CASSTGRTVNTEAFF.

This chain uses TRBV6-2 or TRBV6-3 with TRBJ1-1, with a tentative D call TRBD1 (6 bases). The CDR3 consists of 16 residues. Germline CDR1 and CDR2: MNHEY and SVGEGT. Trimming removed 6 bases from V and 5 bases from J, with 22 bases in between. The CDR3 region is CASSLSTGFGGTEAFF. The DNA for the CDR3 is TGTGCCAGCAGCTTAAGTACAGGGTTCGGTGGAACTGAAGCTTTCTTT.

This clonotype was counted many times. CDR3 coding DNA: TGCGCCAGCAGTCCACAGAGCTACGAGCAGTACTTC. Its protein is CASSPQSYEQYF. The rearrangement uses TRBV5-1 and TRBJ2-7; the D is unclear. V shed 5 bases and J shed 3 bases, with 9 bases lying between them. CDR1 SGHRS and CDR2 YFSETQ come from the germline V gene. This CDR3 contains 12 residues.

The V gene is TRBV18, the J gene TRBJ2-1; D gene unclear. The CDR3 runs to 18 residues. The ends were cut back, 3 bases at V and 4 bases at J, with 22 bases in the middle. Germline assignment: CDR1 KGHSH and CDR2 LQKENI. The CDR3 loop is CASSPSSKTETRYNEQFF. The CDR3 bases are TGTGCCAGCTCACCTTCATCTAAAACAGAGACTCGTTACAATGAGCAGTTCTTC.

This clonotype was seen only a few times. This rearrangement joins TRBV7-3 to TRBJ2-1; a weak D match, TRBD2 (5 bases). The CDR3 spans 13 residues. Germline V CDR1 and CDR2: SGHTA, FQGTGA. V gave up 4 bases and J gave up 3 bases, with 7 bases separating them. The CDR3 region has the DNA TGTGCCAGCAGCTGGACTTTCTACAATGAGCAGTTCTTC. Residues: CASSWTFYNEQFF.

The CDR3 coding sequence is TGTGCCAGCAGCGTAGGTAGACTAGCAAGAAATACGCAGTATTTT. Encoded protein: CASSVGRLARNTQYF. The chain joins TRBV9 to TRBJ2-3, with 7 bases lining up with TRBD2. The CDR3 totals 15 residues. Germline loops: CDR1 SGDLS, CDR2 YYNGEE. With 0 bases clipped from V and 7 bases from J, the junction kept 8 bases outside the gene matches.

The chain links TRBV18 to TRBJ2-7; maybe TRBD1 (5 bases). Germline assignment: CDR1 KGHSH and CDR2 LQKENI. The V end lost 3 bases, the J end lost 0 bases, and 9 bases lay between the germline ends. The CDR3 has 14 amino acids. The CDR3 DNA reads TGTGCCAGCTCACCTAGGGGAAGCTCCTACGAGCAGTACTTC. It encodes CASSPRGSSYEQYF.

Ten or more counts support this clonotype. The gene calls are TRBV12-3 or TRBV12-4 and TRBJ2-5, with D unclear. Deletions cut 7 bases from V and 5 bases from J, with 8 bases between. This CDR3 spans 11 amino acids. The chain's CDR3 is CASTQGETQYF. The CDR3 nucleotides read TGTGCCAGCACCCAAGGGGAGACCCAGTACTTC.